The rows below give T cell receptor beta chains drawn from one sample of a study of T-cell memory formation after mild COVID-19. One entry per CDR3 protein results from TCRdb running MiXCR on the 5' RACE reads. The sample consists of roughly 120,000 distinct CDR3 sequences, about a sixth of them appearing once. Sample: PBMCs or a T cell subset sorted from them (not recorded which). The receptors derive from an adult woman who had mild COVID-19 (a few samples of this study predate the infection). Cell type and time point are not known. The CDR3 runs from the conserved cysteine through the conserved F or W. The order of the fields is J gene, D gene, V gene, clone size, CDR3 DNA, CDR3 protein. The D gene is left open where the match is weak. Size is omitted from some rows. Given values are once, few, many or a class for expanded clones.

j_gene: TRBJ2-2
d_gene: NA
v_gene: TRBV16
abundance: few
CDR3nt: TGTGCCAGCAGCCAAATGGGTCTCGCCGGGGAGCTGTTTTTT
CDR3aa: CASSQMGLAGELFF

j_gene: TRBJ2-2
d_gene: NA
v_gene: TRBV7-6
abundance: NA
CDR3nt: TGTGCCAGCAGCAGTAGGCGGGACGAAGAAATCCCGAACACCGGGGAGCTGTTTTTT
CDR3aa: CASSSRRDEEIPNTGELFF

j_gene: TRBJ2-2
d_gene: NA
v_gene: TRBV14
abundance: few
CDR3nt: TGTGCCAGCAGCCAACGCAGGGCCACCGGGGAGCTGTTTTTT
CDR3aa: CASSQRRATGELFF

j_gene: TRBJ2-3
d_gene: TRBD1
v_gene: TRBV29-1
abundance: NA
CDR3nt: TGCAGCGTGGAGGGACAGGGGCCAGATACGCAGTATTTT
CDR3aa: CSVEGQGPDTQYF

j_gene: TRBJ2-1
d_gene: NA
v_gene: TRBV9
abundance: NA
CDR3nt: TGTGCCAGCAGCGACTTACGGGGGGCCAGTTACAATGAGCAGTTCTTC
CDR3aa: CASSDLRGASYNEQFF

j_gene: TRBJ2-3
d_gene: TRBD2
v_gene: TRBV9
abundance: few
CDR3nt: TGTGCCAGCAGCGTAGAGGTAGGACTAGCGGAAACAGATACGCAGTATTTT
CDR3aa: CASSVEVGLAETDTQYF

j_gene: TRBJ1-6
d_gene: NA
v_gene: TRBV11-2
abundance: few
CDR3nt: TGTGCCAGCAGGAGAATGGGGGGGAAGGACTCACCCCTCCACTTT
CDR3aa: CASRRMGGKDSPLHF

j_gene: TRBJ2-6
d_gene: NA
v_gene: TRBV5-1
abundance: NA
CDR3nt: TGCGCCAGCAGCGTAGACGGCGACTCTGGGGCCAACGTCCTGACTTTC
CDR3aa: CASSVDGDSGANVLTF

j_gene: TRBJ2-7
d_gene: NA
v_gene: TRBV20-1
abundance: NA
CDR3nt: TGCAGTGCTAGTGGACTCTCCTACGAGCAGTACTTC
CDR3aa: CSASGLSYEQYF

j_gene: TRBJ2-3
d_gene: NA
v_gene: TRBV20-1
abundance: many
CDR3nt: TGCAGTGCTATCCGGAGAAGCGGCACAGATACGCAGTATTTT
CDR3aa: CSAIRRSGTDTQYF

j_gene: TRBJ2-3
d_gene: TRBD2
v_gene: TRBV18
abundance: NA
CDR3nt: TGTGCCAGCTCACCAGGGGAGGGGCTGGGCCCAAGCACAGATACGCAGTATTTT
CDR3aa: CASSPGEGLGPSTDTQYF

j_gene: TRBJ2-7
d_gene: NA
v_gene: TRBV7-2
abundance: NA
CDR3nt: TGTGCCAGCAGCTTAGGGGCTTCAAGCTCCTACGAGCAGTACTTC
CDR3aa: CASSLGASSSYEQYF

j_gene: TRBJ2-1
d_gene: NA
v_gene: TRBV7-9
abundance: few
CDR3nt: TGTGCCAGCAGATTAGGGATGAGCTCCTACAATGAGCAGTTCTTC
CDR3aa: CASRLGMSSYNEQFF

j_gene: TRBJ2-7
d_gene: NA
v_gene: TRBV6-5
abundance: few
CDR3nt: TGTGCCAGCAGTTACGGCAGAGCCTACGAGCAGTACTTC
CDR3aa: CASSYGRAYEQYF

j_gene: TRBJ1-1
d_gene: NA
v_gene: TRBV20-1
abundance: few
CDR3nt: TGCAGTGCTAGAGATCCGGGGCTTGGCAAGGAAGCTTTCTTT
CDR3aa: CSARDPGLGKEAFF

j_gene: TRBJ2-2
d_gene: TRBD2
v_gene: TRBV7-2
abundance: few
CDR3nt: TGTGCCAGACCCCATAGCGGGGGGGCGAGCACCGGGGAGCTGTTTTTT
CDR3aa: CARPHSGGASTGELFF

j_gene: TRBJ2-1
d_gene: TRBD1
v_gene: TRBV6-5
abundance: NA
CDR3nt: TGTGCCAGCAGTACACGGACAGGGTATCTCTATGAGCAGTTCTTC
CDR3aa: CASSTRTGYLYEQFF

j_gene: TRBJ2-7
d_gene: TRBD1
v_gene: TRBV7-2
abundance: few
CDR3nt: TGTGCCAGCAGCTATACAGGGGGCCGCGAGCAGTACTTC
CDR3aa: CASSYTGGREQYF

j_gene: TRBJ2-7
d_gene: TRBD2
v_gene: TRBV23-1
abundance: few
CDR3nt: TGCGCCAGCAGTGATAGCGGGAGTAATCCCTACGAGCAGTACTTC
CDR3aa: CASSDSGSNPYEQYF

j_gene: TRBJ2-5
d_gene: NA
v_gene: TRBV4-1
abundance: NA
CDR3nt: TGCGCCAGCAGACTCGAGGCCCGGCAGGGAGAGACCCAGTACTTC
CDR3aa: CASRLEARQGETQYF

j_gene: TRBJ2-2
d_gene: TRBD1
v_gene: TRBV6-2/TRBV6-3
abundance: NA
CDR3nt: TGTGCCAGCAGTTACCCTCTCCAATCCGGGACAGGACCGAACACCGGGGAGCTGTTTTTT
CDR3aa: CASSYPLQSGTGPNTGELFF

j_gene: TRBJ1-4
d_gene: NA
v_gene: TRBV29-1
abundance: few
CDR3nt: TGCAGCGTTTCCCCGGGGGCAGGGAGGGAAAAACTGTTTTTT
CDR3aa: CSVSPGAGREKLFF

j_gene: TRBJ2-2
d_gene: TRBD2
v_gene: TRBV11-2
abundance: few
CDR3nt: TGTGCCAGCAGCTTCACTAGCGGGAGACCTACCGGGGAGCTGTTTTTT
CDR3aa: CASSFTSGRPTGELFF

j_gene: TRBJ2-2
d_gene: TRBD1
v_gene: TRBV30
abundance: few
CDR3nt: TGTGCCTGTACAGGGGGATACACCGGGGAGCTGTTTTTT
CDR3aa: CACTGGYTGELFF

j_gene: TRBJ2-3
d_gene: NA
v_gene: TRBV4-2
abundance: few
CDR3nt: TGTGCCAGCAGCCGTTGGGAAACGCTTGATCCAGATACGCAGTATTTT
CDR3aa: CASSRWETLDPDTQYF

j_gene: TRBJ1-2
d_gene: NA
v_gene: TRBV5-1
abundance: few
CDR3nt: TGCGCCAGCAGCGTGCGAGGGAGCGGCTATGGCTACACCTTC
CDR3aa: CASSVRGSGYGYTF

j_gene: TRBJ2-1
d_gene: TRBD2
v_gene: TRBV5-5
abundance: NA
CDR3nt: TGTGCCAGCAGCCACGGGGCAGCGGGAGACAATGAGCAGTTCTTC
CDR3aa: CASSHGAAGDNEQFF

j_gene: TRBJ1-1
d_gene: NA
v_gene: TRBV20-1
abundance: NA
CDR3nt: TGCAGTGCTAGAGGGTCTCCCCGGGGGCGGACTGAAGCTTTCTTT
CDR3aa: CSARGSPRGRTEAFF

j_gene: TRBJ2-1
d_gene: NA
v_gene: TRBV11-2
abundance: few
CDR3nt: TGTGCCAGCAGCGCACAGGGCTACAATGAGCAGTTCTTC
CDR3aa: CASSAQGYNEQFF

j_gene: TRBJ1-2
d_gene: NA
v_gene: TRBV4-3
abundance: few
CDR3nt: TGCGCCAGCAGCCAAGTTGGGGGATCTGGCTACACCTTC
CDR3aa: CASSQVGGSGYTF

j_gene: TRBJ2-7
d_gene: TRBD2
v_gene: TRBV18
abundance: NA
CDR3nt: TGTGCCAGCTCACCACTTGTCCTAGCGGGAGACCACGAGCAGTACTTC
CDR3aa: CASSPLVLAGDHEQYF

j_gene: TRBJ2-2
d_gene: NA
v_gene: TRBV5-1
abundance: NA
CDR3nt: TGCGCCAGCAGCTTGGGGGACACACGGAACACCGGGGAGCTGTTTTTT
CDR3aa: CASSLGDTRNTGELFF

j_gene: TRBJ2-1
d_gene: TRBD1
v_gene: TRBV12-3/TRBV12-4
abundance: NA
CDR3nt: TGTGCCAGCAGTCTCGGACAGGGTTTTGAGCAGTTCTTC
CDR3aa: CASSLGQGFEQFF

j_gene: TRBJ2-1
d_gene: TRBD1
v_gene: TRBV7-9
abundance: few
CDR3nt: TGTGCCAGCAGCGTTACCCCCGGGACAGTTTACAATGAGCAGTTCTTC
CDR3aa: CASSVTPGTVYNEQFF

j_gene: TRBJ2-1
d_gene: TRBD1
v_gene: TRBV4-2
abundance: NA
CDR3nt: TGTGCCAGCAGCCAAGTTCCGGGACAGGGTAATCGGAATGAGCAGTTCTTC
CDR3aa: CASSQVPGQGNRNEQFF

j_gene: TRBJ2-2
d_gene: TRBD2
v_gene: TRBV10-3
abundance: NA
CDR3nt: TGTGCCATCAGAGCGGGACTAGCGGGGGGCCAGGGCGGCACCGGGGAGCTGTTTTTT
CDR3aa: CAIRAGLAGGQGGTGELFF

j_gene: TRBJ2-7
d_gene: NA
v_gene: TRBV3-1
abundance: many
CDR3nt: TGTGCCAGCACGCCGAACTACGGCACCTACGAGCAGTACTTC
CDR3aa: CASTPNYGTYEQYF

j_gene: TRBJ2-1
d_gene: NA
v_gene: TRBV3-1
abundance: NA
CDR3nt: TGTGCCAGCACCGCCTACAATGAGCAGTTCTTC
CDR3aa: CASTAYNEQFF

j_gene: TRBJ2-1
d_gene: NA
v_gene: TRBV24-1
abundance: medium-sized
CDR3nt: TGTGCCACCAGTGAGGTGGCGTGGGATGAGCAGTTCTTC
CDR3aa: CATSEVAWDEQFF

j_gene: TRBJ2-7
d_gene: NA
v_gene: TRBV9
abundance: NA
CDR3nt: TGTGCCAGCAGCGTAGCAGGGGCGGGCGAGCAGTACTTC
CDR3aa: CASSVAGAGEQYF

j_gene: TRBJ2-3
d_gene: NA
v_gene: TRBV2
abundance: NA
CDR3nt: TGTGCCAGCATAGGACTTCCAAGATCACTTCTTTCCACAGATACGCAGTATTTT
CDR3aa: CASIGLPRSLLSTDTQYF

j_gene: TRBJ2-7
d_gene: TRBD2
v_gene: TRBV2
abundance: NA
CDR3nt: TGTGCCAGCAGTGAAGGGGTTAGGGCGGGAGCTTCCTACGAGCAGTACTTC
CDR3aa: CASSEGVRAGASYEQYF

j_gene: TRBJ1-5
d_gene: NA
v_gene: TRBV18
abundance: few
CDR3nt: TGTGCCAGCTCACCACCTCGGGGACCAAATCAGCCCCAGCATTTT
CDR3aa: CASSPPRGPNQPQHF

j_gene: TRBJ2-6
d_gene: NA
v_gene: TRBV7-9
abundance: few
CDR3nt: TGTGCCAGCAGCTTATTTCTAGGGACTGGGGCCAACGTCCTGACTTTC
CDR3aa: CASSLFLGTGANVLTF

j_gene: TRBJ2-7
d_gene: NA
v_gene: TRBV7-2
abundance: many
CDR3nt: TGCGCCAGCAGCCCCGGACAGTCCTACGAGCAGTACTTC
CDR3aa: CASSPGQSYEQYF

j_gene: TRBJ2-3
d_gene: TRBD2
v_gene: TRBV9
abundance: few
CDR3nt: TGTGCCAGCAGCCGGAGCGGGGGGGGAGGCACAGATACGCAGTATTTT
CDR3aa: CASSRSGGGGTDTQYF